The sample holds a few counts of the clone carrying this TCR beta chain. Its antigen is still unknown. The data were produced by immunoSEQ multiplex PCR, yet TCRdb's version contains in-frame clones alone and is incomplete. The repertoire holds tens of thousands of clones, more than 75% seen once, with 8.5% in the top ten. This sample was taken from a study of radiotherapy plus CTLA-4 blockade in lung cancer. Overall study results and limits: TCR clones from tumors expanded in blood after radiotherapy plus ipilimumab. With interferon-beta, early dynamics of blood T cell clones were reported to best predict response.

Per the germline V gene, CDR1 is SNHLY and CDR2 is FYNNEI. V lost 11 bases, J lost 11 bases, and 24 bases lay in between. The CDR3 is 14 residues long. Focal radiation was given together with CTLA-4 blockade (ipilimumab) to patients with chemo-refractory metastatic non-small-cell lung cancer. This sample comprised peripheral blood, obtained from a patient treated with radiotherapy plus ipilimumab. This chain links TRBV2 with TRBJ1-4; unclear D gene. This clonotype was sampled from a human donor with non-small cell lung cancer who had a complete response to radiotherapy plus ipilimumab. In nucleotides, the CDR3 is TGTGCCTCCCAAGAGGGAATAGGTACCGGGAAACTGTTTTTT. Protein product: CASQEGIGTGKLFF.